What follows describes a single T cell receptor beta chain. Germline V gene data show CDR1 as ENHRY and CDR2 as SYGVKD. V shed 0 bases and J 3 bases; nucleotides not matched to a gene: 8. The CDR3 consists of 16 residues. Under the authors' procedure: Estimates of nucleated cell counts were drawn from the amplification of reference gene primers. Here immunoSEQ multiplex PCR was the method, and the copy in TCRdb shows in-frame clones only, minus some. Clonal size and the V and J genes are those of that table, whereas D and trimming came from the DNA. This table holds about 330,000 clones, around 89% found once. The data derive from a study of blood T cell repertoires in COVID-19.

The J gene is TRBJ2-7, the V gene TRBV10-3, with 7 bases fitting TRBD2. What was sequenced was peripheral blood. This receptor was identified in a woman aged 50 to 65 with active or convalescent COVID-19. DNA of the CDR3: TGTGCCATCAGTGAGTCGAAAAAAGCGGGGCACTACGAGCAGTACTTC. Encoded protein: CAISESKKAGHYEQYF.